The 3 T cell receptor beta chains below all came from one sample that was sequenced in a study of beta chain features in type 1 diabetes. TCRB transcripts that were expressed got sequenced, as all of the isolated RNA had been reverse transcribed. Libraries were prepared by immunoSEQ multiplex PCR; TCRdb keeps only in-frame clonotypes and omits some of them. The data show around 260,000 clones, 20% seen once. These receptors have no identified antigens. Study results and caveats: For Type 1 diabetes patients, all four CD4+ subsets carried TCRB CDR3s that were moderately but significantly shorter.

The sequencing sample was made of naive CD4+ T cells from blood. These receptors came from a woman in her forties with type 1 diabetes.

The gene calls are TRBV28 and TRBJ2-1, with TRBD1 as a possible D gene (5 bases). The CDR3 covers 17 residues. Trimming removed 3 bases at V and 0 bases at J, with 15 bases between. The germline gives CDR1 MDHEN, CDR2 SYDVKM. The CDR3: CASSLTDSPSSYNEQFF. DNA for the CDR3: TGTGCCAGCAGTTTGACCGACAGCCCATCCTCCTACAATGAGCAGTTCTTC.

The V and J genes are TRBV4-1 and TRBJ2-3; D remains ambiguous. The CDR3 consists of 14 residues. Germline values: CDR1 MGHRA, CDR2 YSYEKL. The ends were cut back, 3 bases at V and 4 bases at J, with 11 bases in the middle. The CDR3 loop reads CASSHPRSADTQYF. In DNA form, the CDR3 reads TGCGCCAGCAGCCACCCCAGGTCCGCAGATACGCAGTATTTT.

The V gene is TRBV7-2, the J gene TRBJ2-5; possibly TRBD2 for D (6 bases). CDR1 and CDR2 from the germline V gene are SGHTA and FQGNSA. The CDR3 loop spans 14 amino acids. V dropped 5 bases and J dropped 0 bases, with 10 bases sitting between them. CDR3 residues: CASSRGTYQETQYF. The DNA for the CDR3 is TGTGCCAGCAGCCGGGGGACCTACCAAGAGACCCAGTACTTC. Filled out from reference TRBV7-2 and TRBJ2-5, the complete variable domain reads GAGVSQSPSNKVTEKGKDVELRCDPISGHTALYWYRQSLGQGLEFLIYFQGNSAPDKSGLPSDRFSAERTGGSVSTLTIQRTQQEDSAVYLCASSRGTYQETQYFGPGTRLLVL.